The present entry profiles one TCR beta chain with its context. Measured with immunoSEQ multiplex PCR; TCRdb has only the in-frame clones, and not every one. The table has around 45,000 clones, about 90% seen once. The data stem from a study of T cell changes during pregnancy in multiple sclerosis. CDR3 length: 15 amino acids. Germline loops: CDR1 MNHEY, CDR2 SVGAGI. Germline trimming cut 2 bases from V and 3 bases from J; bases unmatched to any gene: 3. The sequence was obtained from a female donor with multiple sclerosis, enrolled in a pregnancy study. The chain links TRBV6-5 to TRBJ1-2; 10 positions agree with TRBD1. This specimen consisted of CD4+ T cells from peripheral blood mononuclear cells, obtained before pregnancy. The CDR3 protein is CASSYRGTGDYGYTF. The CDR3 DNA sequence: TGTGCCAGCAGTTACCGCGGGACAGGGGACTATGGCTACACCTTC.